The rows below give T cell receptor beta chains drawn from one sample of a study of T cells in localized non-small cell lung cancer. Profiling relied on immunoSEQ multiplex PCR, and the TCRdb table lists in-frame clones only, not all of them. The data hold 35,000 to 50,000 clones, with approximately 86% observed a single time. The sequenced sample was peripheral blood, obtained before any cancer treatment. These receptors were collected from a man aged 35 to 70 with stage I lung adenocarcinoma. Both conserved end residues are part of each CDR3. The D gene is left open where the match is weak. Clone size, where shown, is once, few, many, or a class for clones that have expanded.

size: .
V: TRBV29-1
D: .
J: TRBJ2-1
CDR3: CSVLERASSYNEQFF
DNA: TGCAGCGTCTTGGAGCGGGCGAGCTCCTACAATGAGCAGTTCTTC

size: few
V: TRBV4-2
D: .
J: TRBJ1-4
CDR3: CASSQDPGGATNEKLFF
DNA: TGTGCCAGCAGCCAAGATCCCGGGGGCGCAACTAATGAAAAACTGTTTTTT

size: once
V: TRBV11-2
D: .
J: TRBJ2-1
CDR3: CASSLGLGGEQFF
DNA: TGTGCCAGCAGCTTAGGCCTTGGGGGTGAGCAGTTCTTC

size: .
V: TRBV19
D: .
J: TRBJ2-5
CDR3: CASSTSGPQETQYF
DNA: TGTGCCAGTAGTACCTCGGGCCCACAAGAGACCCAGTACTTC

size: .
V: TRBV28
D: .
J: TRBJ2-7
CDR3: CASRGGLTAYEQYF
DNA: TGTGCCAGCAGAGGGGGACTTACTGCCTACGAGCAGTACTTC

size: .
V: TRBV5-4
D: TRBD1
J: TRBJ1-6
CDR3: CASSRGTGTGSPLHF
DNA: TGTGCCAGCAGCCGTGGGACAGGGACCGGATCACCCCTCCACTTT

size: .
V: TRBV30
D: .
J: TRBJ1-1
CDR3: CAWSALSEAFF
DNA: TGTGCCTGGAGTGCCCTCTCTGAAGCTTTCTTT

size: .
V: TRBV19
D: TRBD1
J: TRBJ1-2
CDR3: CASKTQGQGVGYTF
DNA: TGTGCCAGTAAAACTCAGGGACAGGGGGTCGGCTACACCTTC

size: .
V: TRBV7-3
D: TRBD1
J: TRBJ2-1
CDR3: CASSSRGLATNSYNEQFF
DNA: TGTGCCAGCAGCTCCAGGGGGTTAGCGACTAACTCCTACAATGAGCAGTTCTTC

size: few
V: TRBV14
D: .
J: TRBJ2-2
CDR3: CASSPFDMGELFF
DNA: TGTGCCAGCAGCCCCTTTGACATGGGGGAGCTGTTTTTT

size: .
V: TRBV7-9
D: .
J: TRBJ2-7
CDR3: CASSSSLGEFYEQYF
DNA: TGTGCCAGCAGCTCATCCTTGGGGGAGTTCTACGAGCAGTACTTC